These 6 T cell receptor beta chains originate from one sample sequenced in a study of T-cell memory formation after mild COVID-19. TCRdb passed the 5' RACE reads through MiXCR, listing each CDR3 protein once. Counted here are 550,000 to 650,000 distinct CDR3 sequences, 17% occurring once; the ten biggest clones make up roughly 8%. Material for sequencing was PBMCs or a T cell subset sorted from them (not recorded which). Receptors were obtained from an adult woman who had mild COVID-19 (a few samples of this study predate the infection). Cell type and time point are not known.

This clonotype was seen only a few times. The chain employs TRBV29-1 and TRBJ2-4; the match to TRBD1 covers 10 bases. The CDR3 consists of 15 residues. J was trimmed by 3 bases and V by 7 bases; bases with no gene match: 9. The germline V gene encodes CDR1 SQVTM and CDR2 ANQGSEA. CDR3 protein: CSGAGTGVDKNIQYF. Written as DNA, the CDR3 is TGCAGCGGGGCCGGGACAGGGGTGGACAAAAACATTCAGTACTTC.

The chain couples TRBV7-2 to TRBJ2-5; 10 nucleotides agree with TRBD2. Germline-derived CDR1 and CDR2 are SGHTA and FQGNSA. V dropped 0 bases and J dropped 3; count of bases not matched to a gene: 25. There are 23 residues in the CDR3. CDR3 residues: CASSLARASGGQTHPFPEETQYF. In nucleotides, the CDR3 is TGTGCCAGCAGCTTAGCGCGGGCTAGCGGGGGTCAAACCCACCCTTTCCCGGAAGAGACCCAGTACTTC.

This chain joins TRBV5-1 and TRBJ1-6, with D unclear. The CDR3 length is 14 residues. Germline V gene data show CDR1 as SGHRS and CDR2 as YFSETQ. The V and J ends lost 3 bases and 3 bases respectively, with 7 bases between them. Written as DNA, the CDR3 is TGCGCCAGCAGCTCCACTATCTATAATTCACCCCTCCACTTT. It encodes CASSSTIYNSPLHF.

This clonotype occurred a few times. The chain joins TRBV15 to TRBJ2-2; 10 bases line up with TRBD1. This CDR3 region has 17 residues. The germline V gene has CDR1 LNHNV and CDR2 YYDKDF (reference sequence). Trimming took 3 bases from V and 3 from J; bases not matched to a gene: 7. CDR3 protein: CATSSTRDRGYTGELFF. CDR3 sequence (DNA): TGTGCCACCAGCAGCACCCGGGACAGGGGATACACCGGGGAGCTGTTTTTT. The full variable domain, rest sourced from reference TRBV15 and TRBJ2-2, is DAMVIQNPRYQVTQFGKPVTLSCSQTLNHNVMYWYQQKSSQAPKLLFHYYDKDFNNEADTPDNFQSRRPNTSFCFLDIRSPGLGDTAMYLCATSSTRDRGYTGELFFGEGSRLTVL.

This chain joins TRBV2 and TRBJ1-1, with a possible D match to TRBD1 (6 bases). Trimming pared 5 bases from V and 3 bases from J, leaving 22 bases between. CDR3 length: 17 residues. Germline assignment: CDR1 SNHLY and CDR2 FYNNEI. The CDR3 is CASSLDRRYGGYTEAFF. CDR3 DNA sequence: TGTGCCAGCAGTCTGGACAGACGGTACGGGGGGTACACTGAAGCTTTCTTT.

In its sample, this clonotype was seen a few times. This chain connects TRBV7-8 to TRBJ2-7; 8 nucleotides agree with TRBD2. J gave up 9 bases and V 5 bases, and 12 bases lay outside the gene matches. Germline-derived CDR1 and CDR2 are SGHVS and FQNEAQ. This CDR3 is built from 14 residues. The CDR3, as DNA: TGTGCCAGCAGCCCTGGGACTAGTTTTCAGCGGCAGTACTTC. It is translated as CASSPGTSFQRQYF.